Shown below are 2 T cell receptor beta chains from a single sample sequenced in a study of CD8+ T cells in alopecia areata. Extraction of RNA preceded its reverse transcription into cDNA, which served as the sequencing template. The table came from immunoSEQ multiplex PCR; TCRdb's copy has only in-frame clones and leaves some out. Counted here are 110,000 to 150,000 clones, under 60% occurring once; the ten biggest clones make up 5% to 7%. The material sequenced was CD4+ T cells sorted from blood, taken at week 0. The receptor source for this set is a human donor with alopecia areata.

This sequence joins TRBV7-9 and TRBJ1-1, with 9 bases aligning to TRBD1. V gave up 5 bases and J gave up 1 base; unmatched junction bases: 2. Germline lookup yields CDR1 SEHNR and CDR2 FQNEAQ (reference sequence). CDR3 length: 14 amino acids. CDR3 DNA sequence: TGTGCCAGCAGCCCACAGGGGGCGAACACTGAAGCTTTCTTT. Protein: CASSPQGANTEAFF.

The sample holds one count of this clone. The CDR3 here is CASSRRTSATDTQYF. CDR3 in DNA: TGTGCCAGCAGCCGTAGGACTAGCGCCACAGATACGCAGTATTTT. The chain joins TRBV7-2 to TRBJ2-3; 9 bases are shared with TRBD2. From germline, CDR1 is SGHTA and CDR2 FQGNSA. With V trimmed by 5 bases and J by 2 bases, 5 bases remained unmatched. The CDR3 contains 15 residues.